This T cell receptor beta chain is from a study of T cell responses to AZD1222 COVID-19 vaccine. Findings and caveats of the study: Reportedly, nearly half of unique spike TCRs recognized epitopes outside B.1.351/B.1.1.7 mutations. Spike-spanning, vaccine-associated CD4 TCRs were dominant at 160-218 and 743-854. Donors were mostly white British, more females; clonal diversity possibly underestimated. There were repertoire samples only from the period after the peak T cell response.

Germline CDR1 reads LNHDA; CDR2 reads SQIVND (reference sequence). V lost 9 bases and J 1 base, leaving 17 bases between the germline ends. CDR3 length: 15 amino acids. Profiling relied on immunoSEQ multiplex PCR, and the TCRdb table lists in-frame clones only, not all of them. The repertoire includes 130,000 to 150,000 clones, about 93% of them detected once, and around 2.8% sits in the top ten. Details on this clone: Its antigen is unidentified.

The chain combines TRBV19 with TRBJ2-3; D possibly corresponds to TRBD1 (6 bases). This TCR derives from an adult in good health. This specimen was peripheral blood, taken on day 0 of MenACWY control vaccination. For the CDR3, the DNA is TGTGCCAGCAGGACAGCGCCTTTGGGCACAGATACGCAGTATTTT. This codes for CASRTAPLGTDTQYF.